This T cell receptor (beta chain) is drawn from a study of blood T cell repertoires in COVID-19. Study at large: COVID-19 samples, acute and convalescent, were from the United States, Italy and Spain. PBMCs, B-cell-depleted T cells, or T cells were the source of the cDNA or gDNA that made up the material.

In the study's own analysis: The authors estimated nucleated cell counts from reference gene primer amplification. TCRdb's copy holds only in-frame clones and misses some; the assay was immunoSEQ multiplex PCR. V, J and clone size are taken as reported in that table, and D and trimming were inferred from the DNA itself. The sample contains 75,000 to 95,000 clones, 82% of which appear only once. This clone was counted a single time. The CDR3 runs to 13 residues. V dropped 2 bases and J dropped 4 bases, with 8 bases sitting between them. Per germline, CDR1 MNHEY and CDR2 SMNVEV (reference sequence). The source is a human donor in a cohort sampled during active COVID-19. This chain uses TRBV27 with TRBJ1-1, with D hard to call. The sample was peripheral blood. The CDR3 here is CASSLSRGTEAFF. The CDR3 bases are TGTGCCAGCAGTTTAAGCCGGGGCACTGAAGCTTTCTTT.